What follows describes a single TCR beta chain. The antigen remains undetermined. This sample is drawn from a study of PD-1 blockade in classical Hodgkin lymphoma. The study's findings and limits: Complete responders possessed baseline diversity comparable to newly diagnosed patients. A significant rise in TCR diversity was seen by C4D1 for CD4+ cells but not for CD8+ cells.

Germline V gives CDR1 SQVTM, CDR2 ANQGSEA. With 8 bases clipped from V and 5 bases from J, the junction kept 15 bases outside the gene matches. This CDR3 has 15 amino acids. All patients experienced relapse after autologous stem cell transplantation, and brentuximab vedotin exposure was variable. The authors enriched CD8+ T cells from thawed PBMCs via magnetic negative selection. Relapsed/refractory classical Hodgkin lymphoma patients had complete, partial or progressive responses. The method was immunoSEQ multiplex PCR; TCRdb's version includes in-frame clones alone and lacks a portion of them. The data show 10,000 to 15,000 clones, 65% to 80% seen once.

The receptor was isolated from a human donor with classical Hodgkin lymphoma. The source material was CD8+ T cells from blood, sampled at baseline. The chain employs TRBV29-1 and TRBJ1-1; 9 bases map to TRBD1. Here the CDR3 DNA reads TGCAGCCCTGTACCCGAGACAGGGGGGATTACTGAAGCTTTCTTT. Residues: CSPVPETGGITEAFF.